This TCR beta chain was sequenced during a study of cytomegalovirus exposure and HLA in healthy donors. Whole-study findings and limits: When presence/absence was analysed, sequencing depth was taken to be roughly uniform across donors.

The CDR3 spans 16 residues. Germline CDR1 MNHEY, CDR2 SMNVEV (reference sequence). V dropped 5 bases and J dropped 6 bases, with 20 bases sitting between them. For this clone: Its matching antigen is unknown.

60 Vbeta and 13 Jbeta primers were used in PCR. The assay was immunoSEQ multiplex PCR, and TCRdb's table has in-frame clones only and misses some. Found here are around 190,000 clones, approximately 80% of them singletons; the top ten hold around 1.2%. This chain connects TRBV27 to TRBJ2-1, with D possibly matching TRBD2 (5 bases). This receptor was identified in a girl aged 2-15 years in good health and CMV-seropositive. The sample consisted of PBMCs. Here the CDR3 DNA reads TGTGCCAGCAGTCTCCTTCCCGGAGGAGTGGGCAATGAGCAGTTCTTC. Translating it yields CASSLLPGGVGNEQFF.